One sample yielded the 12 T cell receptor beta chains listed below, sequenced in a study of cytomegalovirus exposure and HLA in healthy donors. Clones were sequenced by immunoSEQ multiplex PCR, and TCRdb holds only the in-frame ones, with some missing. The repertoire holds roughly 50,000 clones, with around 90% as singletons. The source material was PBMCs. These receptors originate from a man in his late teens or twenties in good health and CMV-seronegative.

Ten or more counts support this clone. The J gene is TRBJ1-2, the V gene TRBV25-1, with a possible D match to TRBD1 (6 bases). With 2 bases removed from V and 3 bases from J, the gap between germline ends came to 10 bases. The germline CDR1 and CDR2 sequences are MGHDK and SYGVNS. The CDR3 has 14 residues. The CDR3 is CASSEGWTDYGYTF. The CDR3 DNA is TGTGCCAGCAGTGAAGGATGGACAGACTATGGCTACACCTTC.

The chain couples TRBV2 to TRBJ1-4; TRBD1 is a possible D gene (5 bases). The CDR3 is 16 amino acids. Trimming shortened V by 6 bases and J by 3 bases, and 17 bases separated the two germline ends. The germline V gene encodes CDR1 SNHLY and CDR2 FYNNEI. CDR3 in amino acids: CASRAREGRANEKLFF. The CDR3 bases are TGTGCCAGCAGAGCGCGAGAGGGGAGGGCTAATGAAAAACTGTTTTTT.

The V gene is TRBV27, the J gene TRBJ2-5, with TRBD2 identical over 8 bases. J was trimmed by 1 base and V by 4 bases; bases with no gene match: 5. The CDR3 sequence is 15 residues long. Germline V gene lookup returns CDR1 MNHEY and CDR2 SMNVEV (reference sequence). Written as DNA, the CDR3 is TGTGCCAGCAGTTGGGCGGGAGGCTCCCAAGAGACCCAGTACTTC. It translates to CASSWAGGSQETQYF.

The chain has TRBV6-6 and TRBJ1-5; possible D gene TRBD1, 6 bases. V was trimmed by 5 bases and J by 4 bases, leaving 9 bases between them. Germline V gene lookup returns CDR1 MNHNY and CDR2 SVGAGI (reference sequence). CDR3 length equals 13 residues. DNA of the CDR3: TGTGCCAGCAGTAATACAGGGAATCAGCCCCAGCATTTT. Translation gives CASSNTGNQPQHF.

This clone was recorded once. Other DNA sequences of this sample code for an identical CDR3. The chain is built from TRBV28 and TRBJ2-2, with a weak D call TRBD1 (5 bases). Germline V CDR1 and CDR2: MDHEN, SYDVKM. Trimming shortened V by 4 bases and J by 2 bases, and 8 bases separated the two germline ends. The CDR3 extends over 14 amino acids. The CDR3 loop is CASSSGQNTGELFF. As DNA, the CDR3 is TGTGCCAGCAGTTCCGGACAAAACACCGGGGAGCTGTTTTTT.

The chain couples TRBV9 to TRBJ2-1; D is possibly TRBD2 (5 bases). Germline CDR1 and CDR2: SGDLS and YYNGEE. The CDR3 is made up of 12 amino acids. The V end lost 4 bases, the J end lost 8 bases, and 10 bases lay between the germline ends. This CDR3 reads CASSPHGDEQFF. CDR3 in DNA: TGTGCCAGCAGCCCACACGGGGATGAGCAGTTCTTC. The full variable domain, completed using reference TRBV9 and TRBJ2-1, is DSGVTQTPKHLITATGQRVTLRCSPRSGDLSVYWYQQSLDQGLQFLIQYYNGEERAKGNILERFSAQQFPDLHSELNLSSLELGDSALYFCASSPHGDEQFFGPGTRLTVL.

The genes are TRBV2 and TRBJ1-2, with 9 bases identical to TRBD1. CDR1 SNHLY and CDR2 FYNNEI come from the germline V gene. The CDR3 has 15 residues. J lost 8 bases, V lost 8 bases, and 15 bases had no gene match. CDR3 coding DNA: TGTGCCAGCGGGTTTCCGGGACAGGGTTCGGGGGGCTACACCTTC. Amino acids: CASGFPGQGSGGYTF.

The chain combines TRBV6-5 with TRBJ2-3, with 8 bases fitting TRBD1. The CDR3 totals 15 residues. In germline, CDR1 is MNHEY, CDR2 SVGAGI. J gave up 11 bases and V 6 bases, and 16 bases lay outside the gene matches. This CDR3 is CASSRDRGPEKGQYF. The CDR3 DNA reads as TGTGCCAGCAGCCGCGACAGGGGTCCTGAGAAGGGGCAGTATTTT.

The chain recombines TRBV6-5 with TRBJ2-7; D is possibly TRBD1 (5 bases). The CDR3 has 14 residues. Trimming took off 3 bases at V and 3 bases at J, with 12 bases between the two ends. Germline loops: CDR1 MNHEY, CDR2 SVGAGI. The CDR3 DNA reads as TGTGCCAGCAGTTATGGCAGGACAAACTACGAGCAGTACTTC. Translation gives CASSYGRTNYEQYF.

The V gene is TRBV7-3, the J gene TRBJ2-3; D gene ambiguous. Looked up from germline, CDR1 is SGHTA and CDR2 is FQGTGA. The CDR3 covers 15 residues. V was cut by 5 bases and J by 4 bases, with 16 bases left in between. Here the CDR3 reads CASSPFNTVSDTQYF. Here the CDR3 DNA reads TGTGCCAGCAGCCCATTCAACACCGTATCAGATACGCAGTATTTT.

The chain carries TRBV11-1 and TRBJ2-2; a possible D gene is TRBD2 (6 bases). The CDR3 is made up of 16 amino acids. Looked up from germline, CDR1 is SGHAT and CDR2 is FQDESV (reference sequence). V lost 3 bases and J lost 3, with 14 bases in between. Here the CDR3 DNA reads TGTGCCAGCAGCTTCGAGCGGGCGGGATACACCGGGGAGCTGTTTTTT. Encoded protein: CASSFERAGYTGELFF.

This clone was seen only once. V usage is TRBV28 and J usage is TRBJ2-1, with D possibly matching TRBD2 (5 bases). The CDR3 contains 12 residues. Germline V gives CDR1 MDHEN, CDR2 SYDVKM. Trimming left V 2 bases short and J 8 bases short, with 7 bases between. The DNA of the CDR3 is TGTGCCAGCAGTTTAATTAGCGATGAGCAGTTCTTC. It is translated as CASSLISDEQFF.